The sequence of this T cell receptor beta chain was determined in a study of shared clonotypes between healthy human individuals. For the study at large: Each donor had three CD4 naive, three CD4 memory, two CD8 naive and one CD8 memory plate. General study points: Clonotype sharing among donors was thought likely to change with sequencing depth. Only blood underwent sampling, and tissue repertoires likely differ.

Positively selected for CCR7, the CD45RO-negative cells used as naive CD8 cells excluded terminally differentiated effector memory CD45RA+ cells. Concerning this clone: The antigen is undetermined.

Germline CDR1 and CDR2: MDHEN and SYDVKM. V lost 7 bases, J lost 2 bases, and 15 bases lay in between. This CDR3 is built from 14 residues. Libraries were prepared by immunoSEQ multiplex PCR; TCRdb keeps only in-frame clonotypes and omits some of them. The sample consists of more than 2 million clones, less than 95% of them appearing once. Material: naive CD8+ T cells sorted from blood. The sequence came from a man in his late teens or twenties in good health. The chain combines TRBV28 with TRBJ2-7; D is undetermined. This chain's CDR3 is CASNPGLPTYEQYF. DNA of the CDR3: TGTGCCAGCAATCCCGGGCTCCCGACCTACGAGCAGTACTTC. The entire variable domain, with the rest obtained from reference TRBV28 and TRBJ2-7, is as follows: DVKVTQSSRYLVKRTGEKVFLECVQDMDHENMFWYRQDPGLGLRLIYFSYDVKMKEKGDIPEGYSVSREKKERFSLILESASTNQTSMYLCASNPGLPTYEQYFGPGTRLTVT.